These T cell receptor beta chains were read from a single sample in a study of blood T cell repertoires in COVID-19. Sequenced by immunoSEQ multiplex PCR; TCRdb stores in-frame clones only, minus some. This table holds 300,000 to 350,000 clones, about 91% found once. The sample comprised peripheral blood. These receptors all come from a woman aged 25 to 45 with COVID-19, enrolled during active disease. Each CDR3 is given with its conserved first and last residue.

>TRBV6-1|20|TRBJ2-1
CASSEAQGGEFTLWDNEQFF
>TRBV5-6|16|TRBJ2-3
CASSLETSGGSNTQYF
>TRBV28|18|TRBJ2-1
CASSWGGQGIINYNEQFF
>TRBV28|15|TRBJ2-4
CASRRSGAAKNIQYF
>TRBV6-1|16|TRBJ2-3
CASSDYYSGGGDTQYF
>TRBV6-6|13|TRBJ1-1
CASTSAGFGEAFF
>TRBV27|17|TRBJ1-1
CASSRKLGTLTYTEAFF
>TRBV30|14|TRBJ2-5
CAWSSSRVGWTQYF
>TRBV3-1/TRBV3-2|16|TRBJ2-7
CASSQDVLAGGHEQYF
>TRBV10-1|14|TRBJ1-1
CASSVGGVNTEAFF
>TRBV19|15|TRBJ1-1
CASSGWGQGRVEAFF
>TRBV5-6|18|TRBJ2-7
CASRFGLAGDSAPYEQYF
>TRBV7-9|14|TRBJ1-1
CASSLEFRQREAFF
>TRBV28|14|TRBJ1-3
CASMTDFSGNTIYF
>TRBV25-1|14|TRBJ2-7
CASSGPQGPYEQYF
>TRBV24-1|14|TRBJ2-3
CATGAGSSTDTQYF
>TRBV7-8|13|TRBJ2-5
CASREQGEETQYF
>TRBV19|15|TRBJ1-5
CASSPGDTTNQPQHF
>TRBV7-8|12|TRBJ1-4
CASSLGTPWLFF
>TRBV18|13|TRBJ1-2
CASSPSEGLGYTF
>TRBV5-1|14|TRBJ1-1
CASSLDRMNTEAFF
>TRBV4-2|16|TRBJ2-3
CASSQGDNGVGDTQYF
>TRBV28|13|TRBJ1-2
CASRLQGTFGYTF
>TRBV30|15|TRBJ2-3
CAWSSQARGVDTQYF
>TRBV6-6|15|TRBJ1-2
CAVRPASGFNYGYTF
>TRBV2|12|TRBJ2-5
CASLRAGVSQYF
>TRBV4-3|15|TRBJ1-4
CASSQGTGTSEKLFF
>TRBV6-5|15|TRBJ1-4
CASSYSSATNEKLFF
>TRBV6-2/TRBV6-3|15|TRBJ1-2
CASSYMPGARFSYTF
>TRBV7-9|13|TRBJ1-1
CASSLWGLTEAFF
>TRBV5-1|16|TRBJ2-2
CASSPTLAGTVGELFF
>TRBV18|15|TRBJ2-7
CASSPDRDRSYEQYF
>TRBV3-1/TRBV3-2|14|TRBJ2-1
CASSQVPPGRQQFF
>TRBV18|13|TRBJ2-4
CASSSGGANIQYF
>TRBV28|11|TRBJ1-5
CASSRNQPQHF
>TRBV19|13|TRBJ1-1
CASTGQEGTEAFF
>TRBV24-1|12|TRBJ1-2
CATSQGGGGYTF
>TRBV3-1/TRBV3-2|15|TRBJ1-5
CASSHAAGEGQPQHF
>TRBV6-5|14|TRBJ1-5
CASSRTGLNQPQHF
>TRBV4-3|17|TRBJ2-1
CASSRTGPIQIYNEQFF
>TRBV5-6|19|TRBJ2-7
CASSLALGRVTRNSYEQYF
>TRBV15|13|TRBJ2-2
CATAPEDTGELFF